These 21 T cell receptor beta chains were sequenced from one sample in a study of blood T cell repertoires in COVID-19. TCRdb keeps only in-frame clones here, not all; method: immunoSEQ multiplex PCR. The sample lists roughly 75,000 clones, about 88% occurring once. The sequencing sample was made of peripheral blood. These TCRs come from a man of 80 years or more with COVID-19, enrolled during active disease.

This sequence joins TRBV7-9 and TRBJ2-2, with TRBD2 matching over 8 bases. CDR3 length: 16 amino acids. Trimming cost V 5 bases and J 4 bases; bases outside gene matches: 9. Germline V gene sequence: CDR1 SEHNR, CDR2 FQNEAQ (reference sequence). DNA for the CDR3: TGTGCCAGCAGCCCGGTCGGGCTAGCGGGCACCGGGGAGCTGTTTTTT. Translating gives CASSPVGLAGTGELFF.

V usage is TRBV7-8 and J usage is TRBJ1-6; D unresolved. The V gene lost 1 base and the J gene lost 7 bases, with 5 bases spanning the gap. This CDR3 is 13 amino acids long. Germline loops: CDR1 SGHVS, CDR2 FQNEAQ. Here the CDR3 reads CASSLGANSPLHF. DNA for the CDR3: TGTGCCAGCAGCTTAGGTGCGAATTCACCCCTCCACTTT.

This sequence joins TRBV18 and TRBJ1-1, with 10 bases identical to TRBD1. This CDR3 has 15 residues. Germline trimming cut 3 bases from V and 6 bases from J; bases unmatched to any gene: 7. Germline V gene data show CDR1 as KGHSH and CDR2 as LQKENI. The CDR3 protein is CASSPGLGQGAEAFF. The DNA for the CDR3 is TGTGCCAGCTCACCCGGTCTAGGACAGGGGGCTGAAGCTTTCTTT.

V gene TRBV7-9 combines with J gene TRBJ1-2; the D gene is possibly TRBD1 (6 bases). The V end was cut by 5 bases, the J end by 0 bases, with 10 bases between. The germline V gene has CDR1 SEHNR and CDR2 FQNEAQ (reference sequence). The CDR3 loop spans 14 amino acids. The CDR3 DNA follows: TGTGCCAGCAGCACCCGGACAGCTAACTATGGCTACACCTTC. It translates to CASSTRTANYGYTF.

The CDR3 spells CASSLIGVRNQPQHF. As DNA, the CDR3 is TGTGCCAGCAGTTTAATAGGGGTACGCAATCAGCCCCAGCATTTT. The rearrangement links TRBV28 to TRBJ1-5; maybe TRBD1 (5 bases). CDR1 MDHEN and CDR2 SYDVKM come from the germline V gene. The CDR3 is 15 residues long. V dropped 2 bases and J dropped 2 bases, with 10 bases sitting between them. The complete variable domain, with remaining parts taken from reference TRBV28 and TRBJ1-5, reads DVKVTQSSRYLVKRTGEKVFLECVQDMDHENMFWYRQDPGLGLRLIYFSYDVKMKEKGDIPEGYSVSREKKERFSLILESASTNQTSMYLCASSLIGVRNQPQHFGDGTRLSIL.

The chain links TRBV4-2 to TRBJ1-3, with D tentatively TRBD1 (5 bases). Trimming pared 0 bases from V and 8 bases from J, leaving 8 bases between. Germline V gene lookup returns CDR1 LGHNA and CDR2 YNFKEQ. The CDR3 has 13 amino acids. The CDR3 here is CASSQDRRDTIYF. CDR3 nucleotides: TGTGCCAGCAGCCAAGACCGCAGGGACACCATATATTTT.

The CDR3 here is CASSRAGGRDQPQHF. In DNA, the CDR3 is TGTGCCAGCAGCCGCGCGGGAGGGCGGGATCAGCCCCAGCATTTT. The rearrangement links TRBV5-5 to TRBJ1-5; D uncertain. The V gene's germline CDR1 is SGHKS and CDR2 YYEKEE (reference sequence). The CDR3 has 15 residues. With 4 bases removed from V and 5 bases from J, the gap between germline ends came to 16 bases.

The chain carries TRBV10-3 and TRBJ1-5; 10 nucleotides align to TRBD1. Per germline, CDR1 ENHRY and CDR2 SYGVKD. Trimming took 8 bases from V and 2 from J; bases not matched to a gene: 3. This CDR3 is 14 amino acids long. CDR3 nucleotide sequence: TGTGCCATCGGGGACAGGGGTGGCAATCAGCCCCAGCATTTT. Translation: CAIGDRGGNQPQHF.

The chain employs TRBV13 and TRBJ2-2; 12 nucleotides line up with TRBD1. The germline CDR1 and CDR2 sequences are PRHDT and FYEKMQ (reference sequence). V lost 4 bases, J lost 7 bases, and 10 bases stayed unmatched. This CDR3 has 17 amino acids. The CDR3 here is CASSSRDRGQRNGELFF. The DNA for the CDR3 is TGTGCCAGCAGCTCCCGGGACAGGGGGCAACGAAACGGGGAGCTGTTTTTT.

The chain carries TRBV12-3 or TRBV12-4 and TRBJ2-3; D perhaps matches TRBD1 (5 bases). This CDR3 has 13 residues. V was trimmed by 6 bases and J by 1 base, leaving 8 bases between them. CDR3 in DNA: TGTGCCAGCAGCCTGACAGGCACAGATACGCAGTATTTT. Amino acids: CASSLTGTDTQYF.

The J gene is TRBJ2-3, the V gene TRBV2; TRBD1 agrees at 9 bases. Germline assignment: CDR1 SNHLY and CDR2 FYNNEI. The CDR3 runs to 14 residues. V lost 8 bases, J lost 3 bases, and 6 bases stayed unmatched. This CDR3 is CASRDRVATDTQYF. The CDR3 nucleotides are TGTGCCAGCCGGGACAGGGTGGCGACAGATACGCAGTATTTT.

The rearrangement uses TRBV6-2 or TRBV6-3 and TRBJ1-5, with a possible D match to TRBD1 (5 bases). Germline V gene sequence: CDR1 MNHEY, CDR2 SVGEGT. This CDR3 comprises 15 residues. The V and J ends lost 2 bases and 1 base respectively, with 9 bases between them. The CDR3 sequence: CASSYVGGSNQPQHF. The CDR3 DNA is TGTGCCAGCAGTTACGTCGGGGGAAGCAATCAGCCCCAGCATTTT.

The rearrangement links TRBV7-6 to TRBJ2-6, with 12 positions matching TRBD1. CDR3 length: 18 residues. CDR1 is SGHVS, CDR2 FNYEAQ, per germline. V gave up 5 bases and J gave up 0 bases; unmatched junction bases: 5. This chain's CDR3 is CASSITGQGASGANVLTF. The DNA for the CDR3 is TGTGCCAGCAGCATTACGGGACAGGGGGCCTCTGGGGCCAACGTCCTGACTTTC.

V and J are TRBV5-1 and TRBJ1-2; D not certain. Germline CDR1 SGHRS, CDR2 YFSETQ. The CDR3 covers 14 residues. The ends were cut back, 0 bases at V and 7 bases at J, with 13 bases in the middle. CDR3 nucleotide sequence: TGCGCCAGCAGCTTGGGGCAGGCCGACGGTGGCTACACCTTC. This encodes CASSLGQADGGYTF.

This chain uses TRBV6-1 with TRBJ1-5; D might be TRBD1 (6 bases). The CDR3 extends over 15 amino acids. Trimming removed 2 bases from V and 2 bases from J, with 10 bases in between. Germline CDR1 is MNHNS and CDR2 is SASEGT. As DNA, the CDR3 is TGTGCCAGCAGTGAAACGGGGGGCGGCAATCAGCCCCAGCATTTT. This gives the protein CASSETGGGNQPQHF.

V and J are TRBV10-1 and TRBJ2-7, with a tentative D call TRBD1 (7 bases). Germline V gives CDR1 WNHNN, CDR2 SYGVQD (reference sequence). The CDR3 loop spans 15 amino acids. The V gene lost 0 bases and the J gene lost 4 bases, with 13 bases spanning the gap. The chain's CDR3 is CASSESLQGRYEQYF. In DNA form, the CDR3 reads TGCGCCAGCAGTGAGTCTTTACAGGGGAGGTACGAGCAGTACTTC.

The chain uses TRBV6-5 and TRBJ2-3; a possible D gene is TRBD2 (7 bases). V was shortened by 6 bases and J by 9 bases, with 16 bases between the two germline ends. Looked up from germline, CDR1 is MNHEY and CDR2 is SVGAGI. The CDR3 totals 13 residues. The CDR3 sequence is CASRGGGDTTQYF. The CDR3 DNA reads as TGTGCCAGCAGAGGCGGGGGCGACACGACGCAGTATTTT.

As to this clone: Germline and junction disagree at one end, which may indicate a read error. CDR3 DNA sequence: TGTGCCAGCAGCCAAGACCAGACATACTTC. Translation gives CASSQDQTYF. This chain links TRBV3-1 (or the pseudogene TRBV3-2) with TRBJ1-2, with D hard to call. Germline V gene sequence: CDR1 LGHDT, CDR2 YNNKEL (reference sequence). This CDR3 has 10 amino acids.

The rearrangement links TRBV3-1 (or the pseudogene TRBV3-2) to TRBJ1-1; D call uncertain. V shed 0 bases and J shed 3 bases, with 5 bases lying between them. Germline CDR1 is LGHDT and CDR2 is YNNKEL (reference sequence). The CDR3 is made up of 13 amino acids. This chain's CDR3 is CASSQEAHTEAFF. DNA of the CDR3: TGTGCCAGCAGCCAAGAAGCCCACACTGAAGCTTTCTTT.

This clone was seen just once. V usage is TRBV15 and J usage is TRBJ2-3, with 11 bases aligning to TRBD2. This CDR3 is 16 amino acids long. Looked up from germline, CDR1 is LNHNV and CDR2 is YYDKDF (reference sequence). J lost 3 bases, V lost 3 bases, and 5 bases had no gene match. Here the CDR3 DNA reads TGTGCCACCAGCAGGGCCAGACTAGCGGGGACAGATACGCAGTATTTT. The encoded protein is CATSRARLAGTDTQYF. Full variable domain (remainder filled in from reference TRBV15 and TRBJ2-3): DAMVIQNPRYQVTQFGKPVTLSCSQTLNHNVMYWYQQKSSQAPKLLFHYYDKDFNNEADTPDNFQSRRPNTSFCFLDIRSPGLGDTAMYLCATSRARLAGTDTQYFGPGTRLTVL.

In this sample, this clone turned up once. The chain uses TRBV11-3 and TRBJ2-3; the match to TRBD1 covers 7 bases. The V segment lost 4 bases and the J segment 1 base; nucleotides outside the gene matches: 5. CDR1 and CDR2 from the germline V gene are SGHNT and YENEEA. The CDR3 is made up of 15 amino acids. The DNA of the CDR3 is TGTGCCAGCAGCTCCCGGGACAGAGGCACAGATACGCAGTATTTT. It translates to CASSSRDRGTDTQYF.